This T cell receptor (beta chain) was identified in a study of cytomegalovirus exposure and HLA in healthy donors. Study-level findings and limits: Follow-up analysis later connected one missense variant in DCLRE1C with trimming of TCR beta V- and J-genes. Earlier analysis yielded a pattern in which most TCR beta V segments were productive about 90% or about 30% of the time. A reported reduction in N-insertions relative to the approximately 640-donor mean was seen in an Asian-associated ancestry cluster in a later analysis. The authors enumerated 164 TCR beta chains as linked to cytomegalovirus.

Primers for the PCR totalled 60 Vbeta and 13 Jbeta. Profiling relied on immunoSEQ multiplex PCR, and the TCRdb table lists in-frame clones only, not all of them. The sample consists of 200,000 or so clones, roughly 80% of them appearing once. The CDR3 runs to 17 residues. Germline CDR1 and CDR2: MGHRA and YSYEKL. With V trimmed by 0 bases and J by 3 bases, 11 bases remained unmatched. Of note for this clone: Its specificity is unknown.

This sequence joins TRBV4-1 and TRBJ2-7, with 7 bases lining up with TRBD2. Material for sequencing was PBMCs. The sequence was collected from a man aged 25-45 years in good health and CMV-seronegative. CDR3 in amino acids: CASSQDFVLAAFYEQYF. The CDR3 DNA is TGCGCCAGCAGCCAAGATTTTGTTCTAGCGGCTTTCTACGAGCAGTACTTC.